The 32 T cell receptor beta chains presented below share a single source sample, sequenced in a study of cytomegalovirus exposure and HLA in healthy donors. PCR was performed using 60 Vbeta and 13 Jbeta primers. This table comes from immunoSEQ multiplex PCR, and its TCRdb copy is limited to in-frame clones, with some not included. The data hold roughly 180,000 clones, with roughly 80% observed a single time. Sequenced sample: PBMCs. The receptors stem from a female donor in good health and CMV-seronegative.

The V and J genes are TRBV4-3 and TRBJ1-4, with unresolved D. Per germline, CDR1 LGHNA and CDR2 YSLEER. This CDR3 is built from 13 residues. Trimming took 4 bases from V and 5 from J, leaving 8 bases between them. The CDR3 coding sequence is TGCGCCAGCAGCCGGCAGACAAATGAAAAACTGTTTTTT. Encoded protein: CASSRQTNEKLFF.

The V call is TRBV10-3, the J call TRBJ1-1, with unresolved D. CDR3 size: 15 residues. The germline V and J ends were trimmed by 4 bases and 4 bases, with 16 bases remaining between them. Germline V gene lookup returns CDR1 ENHRY and CDR2 SYGVKD. For the CDR3, the DNA is TGTGCCATCAGTGTTGGGGTCCCGCGGGGCACTGAAGCTTTCTTT. Residues: CAISVGVPRGTEAFF.

The chain has TRBV4-1 and TRBJ1-6; D unresolved. Germline CDR1 and CDR2: MGHRA and YSYEKL. The V end was cut by 0 bases, the J end by 7 bases, with 10 bases between. The CDR3 runs to 15 residues. CDR3 nucleotides: TGCGCCAGCAGCCAAGAGCCCACCGGGAATTCACCCCTCCACTTT. Translation: CASSQEPTGNSPLHF.

DNA of the CDR3: TGTGCCAGCAGCTTACGGACAGGGGGTGGTGAAAAACTGTTTTTT. As protein: CASSLRTGGGEKLFF. The V and J genes are TRBV7-2 and TRBJ1-4; 10 bases are a match to TRBD1. Germline assignment: CDR1 SGHTA and CDR2 FQGNSA. The trim removed 2 bases at V and 7 bases at J, leaving 4 bases unmatched. The CDR3 consists of 15 residues.

This chain's CDR3 is CASSERDRGWTYEQYF. The CDR3 bases are TGCGCCAGCAGTGAGAGGGACAGGGGTTGGACCTACGAGCAGTACTTC. This chain uses TRBV10-2 with TRBJ2-7; 10 nucleotides agree with TRBD1. Germline loops: CDR1 WSHSY, CDR2 SAAADI. This CDR3 has 16 amino acids. Trimming took 2 bases from V and 2 from J; bases not matched to a gene: 6.

Points on this clone: The junction differs from germline at one of its ends, possibly a read error. CDR3 DNA: TGTGCCACCAGCAGAGGCGGGGGTAATGAAAAACTGTCTTTT. Translated: CATSRGGGNEKLSF. The rearrangement joins TRBV15 to TRBJ1-4; tentative D call: TRBD1 (5 bases). This CDR3 contains 14 residues. Germline CDR1 and CDR2: LNHNV and YYDKDF (reference sequence).

The chain uses TRBV4-3 and TRBJ2-3; the D gene is possibly TRBD1 (6 bases). CDR1 and CDR2 from the germline V gene are LGHNA and YSLEER. This CDR3 region has 16 residues. Trimming took off 0 bases at V and 5 bases at J, with 15 bases between the two ends. CDR3 nucleotides: TGCGCCAGCAGCCAAGATTGGTCAGGGGATGGAGATACGCAGTATTTT. Translated: CASSQDWSGDGDTQYF.

This rearrangement joins TRBV10-3 to TRBJ2-1, with TRBD2 matching over 13 bases. The CDR3 extends over 15 amino acids. V dropped 6 bases and J dropped 7; count of bases not matched to a gene: 6. The germline CDR1 and CDR2 sequences are ENHRY and SYGVKD. The CDR3 region is CAIRLGLAGSNEQFF. The CDR3 coding sequence is TGTGCCATCAGACTGGGACTAGCGGGGTCAAATGAGCAGTTCTTC.

This clone has only a few counts. The chain couples TRBV19 to TRBJ1-1; 7 nucleotides line up with TRBD1. The germline V gene encodes CDR1 LNHDA and CDR2 SQIVND (reference sequence). Trimming at V came to 4 bases and at J to 7 bases, leaving 3 bases not matched to a gene. This CDR3 contains 12 residues. CDR3 in amino acids: CASSRGTDEAFF. The CDR3 DNA is TGTGCCAGTAGTAGAGGGACAGATGAAGCTTTCTTT.

The V and J genes are TRBV7-2 and TRBJ2-2; D gene unclear. The CDR3 sequence is 12 residues long. Germline V gene sequence: CDR1 SGHTA, CDR2 FQGNSA. The V and J ends lost 5 bases and 6 bases respectively, with 7 bases between them. DNA for the CDR3: TGTGCCAGCAGCAGTAGCTCCGGGGAGCTGTTTTTT. Protein: CASSSSSGELFF.

The V gene is TRBV7-2, the J gene TRBJ1-1, with D hard to call. Germline CDR1 and CDR2: SGHTA and FQGNSA. Trimming took 5 bases from V and 0 from J, leaving 13 bases between them. This CDR3 comprises 15 residues. CDR3 region: CASSKTPGVNTEAFF. CDR3 DNA sequence: TGTGCCAGCAGCAAAACCCCGGGAGTGAACACTGAAGCTTTCTTT.

The chain joins TRBV28 to TRBJ2-7; TRBD2 might be the D (7 bases). Germline values: CDR1 MDHEN, CDR2 SYDVKM. V shed 6 bases and J shed 7 bases, with 25 bases lying between them. The CDR3 is made up of 16 amino acids. The CDR3 DNA reads TGTGCCAGCAGACCTGGGGGGGCCCCTCAAGGAGAGGAGCAGTACTTC. This sequence encodes CASRPGGAPQGEEQYF.

V and J are TRBV6-6 and TRBJ2-2; D perhaps matches TRBD2 (5 bases). Trimming removed 7 bases from V and 7 bases from J, with 16 bases in between. The V gene's germline CDR1 is MNHNY and CDR2 SVGAGI (reference sequence). The CDR3 is made up of 14 amino acids. In DNA, the CDR3 is TGTGCCAGCACCCCACGGCGGGTGGACGGGGAGCTGTTTTTT. Translated: CASTPRRVDGELFF.

The rearrangement joins TRBV13 to TRBJ2-7; D remains unclear. V lost 6 bases, J lost 2 bases, and 14 bases lay in between. The CDR3 sequence is 14 residues long. CDR1 PRHDT and CDR2 FYEKMQ come from the germline V gene (reference sequence). The DNA of the CDR3 is TGTGCCAGCAGGCTTCAGCAGGCGCCCTACGAGCAGTACTTC. This translates into CASRLQQAPYEQYF.

This chain joins TRBV30 and TRBJ1-2; 9 nucleotides match TRBD1. Trimming removed 6 bases from V and 4 bases from J; junction bases left unmatched: 9. This CDR3 is built from 14 residues. The V gene's germline CDR1 is GTSNPN and CDR2 SVGIG (reference sequence). In DNA form, the CDR3 reads TGTGCCTGCCTTACAGGGGGCGAATTCTATGGCTACACCTTC. It specifies CACLTGGEFYGYTF.

V is TRBV2 and J is TRBJ2-1; 12 nucleotides align to TRBD2. The CDR3 covers 15 residues. Germline V CDR1 and CDR2: SNHLY, FYNNEI. The junction had 4 bases not matched to a gene; V was cut back by 5 bases and J by 5 bases. CDR3 amino acids: CASSYTSGRNNEQFF. CDR3 DNA: TGTGCCAGCAGTTATACTAGCGGGAGGAACAATGAGCAGTTCTTC.

The chain has TRBV14 and TRBJ2-5, with a possible D match to TRBD2 (6 bases). V lost 4 bases and J lost 5, with 14 bases in between. The length of the CDR3 is 14 residues. Germline V gene lookup returns CDR1 SGHDN and CDR2 FVKESK. The chain's CDR3 is CASSRMEGRETQYF. The CDR3 bases are TGTGCCAGCAGCCGCATGGAAGGGAGGGAGACCCAGTACTTC.

The rearrangement uses TRBV11-2 and TRBJ1-5, with D possibly matching TRBD1 (6 bases). Per germline, CDR1 SGHAT and CDR2 FQNNGV. The ends were cut back, 1 base at V and 6 bases at J, with 13 bases in the middle. The length of the CDR3 is 15 residues. CDR3 protein: CASSLVGGASQPQHF. CDR3 sequence (DNA): TGTGCCAGCAGCTTAGTAGGGGGGGCAAGTCAGCCCCAGCATTTT.

The chain employs TRBV30 and TRBJ2-5; tentatively, D is TRBD1 (6 bases). V lost 4 bases, J lost 2 bases, and 14 bases lay in between. The CDR3 spans 14 residues. Per germline, CDR1 GTSNPN and CDR2 SVGIG (reference sequence). The DNA of the CDR3 is TGTGCCTGGACTACAGGGCCGAGACAAGAGACCCAGTACTTC. Residues: CAWTTGPRQETQYF.

This CDR3 is CASSPRTMVDEQYF. CDR3 coding DNA: TGTGCCAGCAGCCCCAGGACTATGGTGGACGAGCAGTACTTC. The chain has TRBV5-5 and TRBJ2-7, with D tentatively TRBD2 (6 bases). The ends were cut back, 4 bases at V and 5 bases at J, with 16 bases in the middle. Germline values: CDR1 SGHKS, CDR2 YYEKEE (reference sequence). The CDR3 is 14 amino acids.

The rearrangement uses TRBV15 and TRBJ1-5; no clear D gene. This CDR3 has 13 amino acids. Germline CDR1 is LNHNV and CDR2 is YYDKDF (reference sequence). Trimming cost V 3 bases and J 4 bases, with 7 bases left between them. CDR3 loop: CATSREANQPQHF. CDR3 nucleotide sequence: TGTGCCACCAGCAGGGAGGCTAATCAGCCCCAGCATTTT.

This chain links TRBV7-8 with TRBJ1-3; 9 bases fit TRBD1. The CDR3 has 15 amino acids. The V and J ends lost 5 bases and 4 bases, in that order; junction bases with no gene match: 6. Looked up from germline, CDR1 is SGHVS and CDR2 is FQNEAQ. For the CDR3, the DNA is TGTGCCAGCAGCATCAACAGGGGGCCGGGAAACACCATATATTTT. Its translation is CASSINRGPGNTIYF.

V usage is TRBV28 and J usage is TRBJ2-1, with TRBD2 matching 11 bases. The germline CDR1 and CDR2 sequences are MDHEN and SYDVKM. With 5 bases clipped from V and 6 bases from J, the junction kept 3 bases outside the gene matches. This CDR3 is built from 14 residues. CDR3 loop: CASSGTSGFNEQFF. CDR3 in DNA: TGTGCCAGCAGTGGGACTAGCGGCTTCAATGAGCAGTTCTTC.

Note on this clone: Other DNA sequences from this sample encode an identical CDR3 as well. The chain joins TRBV7-9 to TRBJ2-7; no clear D gene. V was cut by 5 bases and J by 2 bases, with 7 bases left in between. Germline lookup yields CDR1 SEHNR and CDR2 FQNEAQ (reference sequence). The CDR3 length is 12 residues. The CDR3 here is CASSPSAYEQYF. The CDR3 DNA reads TGTGCCAGCAGCCCCTCGGCCTACGAGCAGTACTTC.

The chain is built from TRBV7-2 and TRBJ1-3; D perhaps matches TRBD1 (6 bases). The CDR3 contains 16 residues. V was pared by 0 bases and J by 4 bases, with 13 bases between. The germline CDR1 and CDR2 sequences are SGHTA and FQGNSA. The DNA for the CDR3 is TGTGCCAGCAGCTTAGCCCCAGGGGTAACGGGAAACACCATATATTTT. This codes for CASSLAPGVTGNTIYF. Full variable domain (rest looked up from reference TRBV7-2 and TRBJ1-3): GAGVSQSPSNKVTEKGKDVELRCDPISGHTALYWYRQSLGQGLEFLIYFQGNSAPDKSGLPSDRFSAERTGGSVSTLTIQRTQQEDSAVYLCASSLAPGVTGNTIYFGEGSWLTVV.

The chain employs TRBV11-2 and TRBJ1-1; the D gene is possibly TRBD1 (5 bases). Between the trimmed V and J ends, which lost 5 bases and 8 bases, there was a span of 15 bases. The germline gives CDR1 SGHAT, CDR2 FQNNGV. This CDR3 is built from 13 residues. Here the CDR3 reads CASSPDRLGEAFF. CDR3 nucleotides: TGTGCCAGCAGCCCCGACAGATTGGGGGAAGCTTTCTTT.

Here the CDR3 DNA reads TGTGCCTGGGAGTCTGGGGCCCCCACAGATACGCAGTATTTT. It encodes CAWESGAPTDTQYF. This chain connects TRBV30 to TRBJ2-3; tentatively, D is TRBD1 (5 bases). This CDR3 is 14 amino acids long. The germline gives CDR1 GTSNPN, CDR2 SVGIG (reference sequence). Trimming cost V 5 bases and J 2 bases, with 14 bases left between them.

The chain employs TRBV4-1 and TRBJ2-2; possibly TRBD1 for D (5 bases). The CDR3 covers 16 residues. The germline V and J ends were trimmed by 0 bases and 5 bases, with 13 bases remaining between them. CDR1 is MGHRA, CDR2 YSYEKL, per germline. The DNA for the CDR3 is TGCGCCAGCAGCCAAGACCCAGGGTCCTGGACCGGGGAGCTGTTTTTT. It is translated as CASSQDPGSWTGELFF.

As to this clone: The same CDR3 also results from other DNA sequences found in this sample. The chain combines TRBV30 with TRBJ1-5, with TRBD1 matching over 11 bases. Germline CDR1 GTSNPN, CDR2 SVGIG (reference sequence). V lost 3 bases and J lost 7; bases outside the gene matches: 2. This CDR3 region has 13 residues. The CDR3 region has the DNA TGTGCCTGGAGCGGGGACAGGGGGCAGCCCCAGCATTTT. This translates into CAWSGDRGQPQHF.

The chain recombines TRBV7-9 with TRBJ2-5; D possibly corresponds to TRBD2 (6 bases). V lost 8 bases to trimming and J lost 3 bases, with 13 bases between them. Germline V CDR1 and CDR2: SEHNR, FQNEAQ (reference sequence). The CDR3 length is 13 residues. The CDR3: CASQPGTEETQYF. In nucleotides, the CDR3 is TGTGCCAGCCAACCGGGGACTGAAGAGACCCAGTACTTC.

The rearrangement joins TRBV7-2 to TRBJ2-7; tentative D call: TRBD1 (6 bases). V lost 5 bases and J 0 bases, leaving 11 bases between the germline ends. Germline loops: CDR1 SGHTA, CDR2 FQGNSA. The CDR3 runs 14 residues. The DNA of the CDR3 is TGTGCCAGCAGCCGCCAAGGGGGCTCCTACGAGCAGTACTTC. It codes for CASSRQGGSYEQYF.

The rearrangement links TRBV19 to TRBJ1-3; D is possibly TRBD1 (5 bases). The CDR3 contains 18 residues. V lost 7 bases, J lost 0 bases, and 22 bases lay in between. The germline V gene encodes CDR1 LNHDA and CDR2 SQIVND (reference sequence). The CDR3 sequence: CASIPTASPRSSGNTIYF. CDR3 coding DNA: TGTGCCAGTATCCCGACAGCTAGTCCCAGAAGCTCTGGAAACACCATATATTTT. The whole variable domain, filled in from reference TRBV19 and TRBJ1-3, reads DGGITQSPKYLFRKEGQNVTLSCEQNLNHDAMYWYRQDPGQGLRLIYYSQIVNDFQKGDIAEGYSVSREKKESFPLTVTSAQKNPTAFYLCASIPTASPRSSGNTIYFGEGSWLTVV.